The 11 T cell receptor beta chains reported below all come from one sample, sequenced in a study of PD-1 blockade in classical Hodgkin lymphoma. The repertoire was sequenced with immunoSEQ multiplex PCR; TCRdb's copy has only in-frame clones and lacks some. The data show roughly 34,000 clones, less than 85% seen once. Brentuximab vedotin exposure varied, and every patient relapsed after autologous stem cell transplantation. Material: peripheral blood mononuclear cells (PBMCs), obtained before the second cycle of nivolumab. The receptors shown here come from a human donor with classical Hodgkin lymphoma.

The chain links TRBV13 to TRBJ2-7, with TRBD2 matching over 8 bases. Germline-derived CDR1 and CDR2 are PRHDT and FYEKMQ (reference sequence). The CDR3 sequence is 15 residues long. The ends lost 0 bases at V and 4 bases at J; junction bases unmatched: 5. CDR3 DNA: TGTGCCAGCAGCTTAGGGGTCCAGCGGGGGTACGAGCAGTACTTC. Translation gives CASSLGVQRGYEQYF.

The V call is TRBV10-1, the J call TRBJ1-2; weak D call: TRBD1 (6 bases). This CDR3 region has 13 residues. The germline gives CDR1 WNHNN, CDR2 SYGVQD (reference sequence). V lost 6 bases, J lost 5 bases, and 13 bases lay in between. CDR3 sequence reads: CASRARDKYGYTF. The CDR3 bases are TGCGCCAGCAGGGCCCGGGACAAGTATGGCTACACCTTC.

This clone was recorded once. The sample contains more than one DNA sequence encoding this CDR3. This sequence joins TRBV19 and TRBJ2-7; 8 bases line up with TRBD1. V lost 3 bases and J lost 3; bases outside the gene matches: 4. The germline CDR1 and CDR2 sequences are LNHDA and SQIVND (reference sequence). This CDR3 is 14 amino acids long. CDR3 protein: CASSMTGVSYEQYF. The CDR3 DNA reads TGTGCCAGTAGTATGACAGGGGTCAGCTACGAGCAGTACTTC.

On this clone itself: Other DNA sequences in the sample encode the same CDR3. V gene TRBV5-1 combines with J gene TRBJ1-4; D unresolved. Trimming stripped 3 bases from V and 0 bases from J, with 6 bases between. CDR3 length: 14 residues. The germline gives CDR1 SGHRS, CDR2 YFSETQ. In DNA, the CDR3 is TGCGCCAGCAGCTCGGGTACAACTAATGAAAAACTGTTTTTT. Amino acid sequence: CASSSGTTNEKLFF.

This chain uses TRBV4-2 with TRBJ2-1; 9 bases agree with TRBD1. The germline V gene encodes CDR1 LGHNA and CDR2 YNFKEQ. After removal of 0 bases from V and 9 bases from J, the junction contained 9 bases not matched to a gene. The CDR3 runs 16 residues. The CDR3 coding sequence is TGTGCCAGCAGCCAAGATGGGGGACAGGGATGGTCTGAGCAGTTCTTC. It specifies CASSQDGGQGWSEQFF.

This clone was detected only once. The V call is TRBV7-6, the J call TRBJ1-5; no definite D call. V lost 3 bases and J 1 base, leaving 7 bases between the germline ends. CDR1 is SGHVS and CDR2 is FNYEAQ in the germline V gene. The CDR3 sequence is 14 residues long. CDR3 amino acids: CASSLGPSNQPQHF. In DNA, the CDR3 is TGTGCCAGCAGCTTGGGTCCGAGCAATCAGCCCCAGCATTTT.

The chain uses TRBV6-4 and TRBJ1-2; TRBD1 aligns across 8 bases. V trimming: 5 bases; J trimming: 4 bases; junction bases outside the gene matches: 9. The germline V gene encodes CDR1 MRHNA and CDR2 SNTAGT. This CDR3 comprises 15 residues. The CDR3 here is CASSNRTGRIYGYTF. In DNA, the CDR3 is TGTGCCAGCAGTAACAGGACAGGGAGGATCTATGGCTACACCTTC.

This chain links TRBV6-6 with TRBJ2-5, with D maybe TRBD1 (5 bases). From germline, CDR1 is MNHNY and CDR2 SVGAGI (reference sequence). The V end lost 5 bases, the J end lost 5 bases, and 15 bases lay between the germline ends. The CDR3 consists of 14 residues. The CDR3 bases are TGTGCCAGCAGTCATTCTCAGGGTTTCGAGACCCAGTACTTC. Translating it yields CASSHSQGFETQYF.

The chain links TRBV5-6 to TRBJ2-2, with D uncertain. Per the germline V gene, CDR1 is SGHDT and CDR2 is YYEEEE. The CDR3 is made up of 12 amino acids. V was cut by 3 bases and J by 6 bases, with 6 bases left in between. The CDR3 DNA sequence: TGTGCCAGCAGCTCGTCCGCCGGGGAGCTGTTTTTT. It yields the protein CASSSSAGELFF.

The CDR3 coding sequence is TGTGCCAGCTCAAACCCGGGACAGGGGGACTACGAGCAGTACTTC. Protein product: CASSNPGQGDYEQYF. The V and J genes are TRBV18 and TRBJ2-7; 11 nucleotides align to TRBD1. V shed 5 bases, J shed 3 bases, and the junction held 6 bases outside the gene matches. Germline CDR1 and CDR2: KGHSH and LQKENI. CDR3 length: 15 residues.

This chain connects TRBV27 to TRBJ2-3, with D unclear. CDR3 size: 16 residues. Germline CDR1 MNHEY, CDR2 SMNVEV (reference sequence). Trimming removed 3 bases at V and 0 bases at J, with 13 bases between. The CDR3 DNA follows: TGTGCCAGCAGTTTGAGTGGCCTCCTTAGCACAGATACGCAGTATTTT. It is translated as CASSLSGLLSTDTQYF.